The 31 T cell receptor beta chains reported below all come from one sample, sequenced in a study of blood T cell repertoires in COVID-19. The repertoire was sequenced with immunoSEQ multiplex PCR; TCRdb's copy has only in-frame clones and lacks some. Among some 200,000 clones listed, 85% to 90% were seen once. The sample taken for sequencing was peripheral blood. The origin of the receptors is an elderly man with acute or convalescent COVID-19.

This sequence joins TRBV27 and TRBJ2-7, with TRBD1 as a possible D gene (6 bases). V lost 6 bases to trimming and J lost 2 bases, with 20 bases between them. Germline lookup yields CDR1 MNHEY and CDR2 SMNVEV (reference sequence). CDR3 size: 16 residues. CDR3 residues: CASRNRERPSTYEQYV. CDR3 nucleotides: TGTGCCAGCAGGAACAGGGAACGACCCTCAACCTACGAGCAGTACGTC.

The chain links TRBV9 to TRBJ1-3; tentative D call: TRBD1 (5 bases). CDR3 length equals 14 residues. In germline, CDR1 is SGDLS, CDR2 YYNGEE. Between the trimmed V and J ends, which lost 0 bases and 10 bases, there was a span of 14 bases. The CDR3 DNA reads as TGTGCCAGCAGCGTAGACCAGGGCGGAGGGACCATATATTTT. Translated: CASSVDQGGGTIYF. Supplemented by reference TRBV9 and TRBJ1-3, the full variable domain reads DSGVTQTPKHLITATGQRVTLRCSPRSGDLSVYWYQQSLDQGLQFLIQYYNGEERAKGNILERFSAQQFPDLHSELNLSSLELGDSALYFCASSVDQGGGTIYFGEGSWLTVV.

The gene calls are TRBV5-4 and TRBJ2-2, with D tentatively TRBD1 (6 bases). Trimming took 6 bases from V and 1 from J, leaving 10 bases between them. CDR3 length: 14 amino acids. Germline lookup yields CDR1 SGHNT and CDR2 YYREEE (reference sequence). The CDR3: CASMEDRNTGELFF. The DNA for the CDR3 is TGTGCCAGCATGGAGGACAGGAACACCGGGGAGCTGTTTTTT.

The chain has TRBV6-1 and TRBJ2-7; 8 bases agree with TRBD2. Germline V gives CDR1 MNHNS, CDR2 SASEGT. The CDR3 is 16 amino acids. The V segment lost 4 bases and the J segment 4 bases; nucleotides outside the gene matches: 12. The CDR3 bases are TGTGCCAGCAGTGCCACCGGGGGGGGGTTCACATACGAGCAGTACGTC. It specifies CASSATGGGFTYEQYV.

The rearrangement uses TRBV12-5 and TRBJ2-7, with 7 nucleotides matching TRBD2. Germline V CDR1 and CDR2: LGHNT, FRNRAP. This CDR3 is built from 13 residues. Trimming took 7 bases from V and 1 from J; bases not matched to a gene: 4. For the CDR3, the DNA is TGTGCTAGTGCCCGGGAGGTATCCTACGAGCAGTACGTC. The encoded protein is CASAREVSYEQYV.

DNA of the CDR3: TGTGCCAGCAGCCCTCTAGGACAGGGCGGAAACACCATATATTTT. Translation gives CASSPLGQGGNTIYF. This rearrangement joins TRBV14 to TRBJ1-3, with 8 bases identical to TRBD1. Trimming removed 4 bases from V and 4 bases from J; junction bases left unmatched: 6. This CDR3 region has 15 residues. Germline V CDR1 and CDR2: SGHDN, FVKESK.

Here the CDR3 DNA reads TGTGCCTGGAGCCTCAGGGGGAGTCCTGGAAACACCATATATTTT. This translates into CAWSLRGSPGNTIYF. The chain is built from TRBV30 and TRBJ1-3, with 7 bases identical to TRBD1. The germline V gene encodes CDR1 GTSNPN and CDR2 SVGIG (reference sequence). Unmatched junction bases numbered 7, after V lost 3 bases and J lost 2 bases. This CDR3 comprises 15 residues.

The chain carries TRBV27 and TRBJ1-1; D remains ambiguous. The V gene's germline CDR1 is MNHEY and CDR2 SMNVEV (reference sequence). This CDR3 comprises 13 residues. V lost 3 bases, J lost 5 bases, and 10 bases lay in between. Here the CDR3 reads CASSFVGRTEAFF. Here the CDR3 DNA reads TGTGCCAGCAGTTTCGTGGGGAGAACTGAAGCTTTCTTT.

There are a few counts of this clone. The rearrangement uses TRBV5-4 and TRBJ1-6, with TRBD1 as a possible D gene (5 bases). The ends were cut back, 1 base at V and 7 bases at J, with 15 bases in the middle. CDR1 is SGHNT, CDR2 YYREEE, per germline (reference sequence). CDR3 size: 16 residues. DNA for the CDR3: TGTGCCAGCAGCTTGTCACTGGGACTTTCGAATTCACCCCTCCACTTT. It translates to CASSLSLGLSNSPLHF.

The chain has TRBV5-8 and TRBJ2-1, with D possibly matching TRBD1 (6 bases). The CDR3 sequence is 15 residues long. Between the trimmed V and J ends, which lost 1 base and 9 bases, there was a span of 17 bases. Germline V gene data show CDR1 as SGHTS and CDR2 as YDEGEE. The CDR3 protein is CASSLLGTTYSEQFF. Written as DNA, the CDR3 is TGTGCCAGCAGCTTGCTCGGGACAACGTACTCTGAGCAGTTCTTC.

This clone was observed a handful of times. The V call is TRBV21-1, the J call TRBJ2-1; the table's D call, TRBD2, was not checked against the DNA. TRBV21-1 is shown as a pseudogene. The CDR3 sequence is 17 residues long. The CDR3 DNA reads TGTGCCAGCAGCAAAGAGAAGGGACTAGCGGGAGACAATGAGCAGTTCTTC. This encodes CASSKEKGLAGDNEQFF.

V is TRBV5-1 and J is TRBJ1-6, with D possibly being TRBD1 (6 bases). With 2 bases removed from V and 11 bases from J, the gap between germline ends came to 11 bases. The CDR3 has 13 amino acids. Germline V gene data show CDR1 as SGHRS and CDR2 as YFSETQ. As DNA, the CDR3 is TGCGCCAGCAGCTTTGGGGGGGCGACACCCCTCCACTTT. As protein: CASSFGGATPLHF.

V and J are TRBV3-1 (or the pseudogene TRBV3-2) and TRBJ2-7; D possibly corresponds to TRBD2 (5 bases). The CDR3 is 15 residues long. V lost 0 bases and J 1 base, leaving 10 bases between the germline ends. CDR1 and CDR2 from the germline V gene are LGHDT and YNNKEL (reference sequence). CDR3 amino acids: CASSQDEGMSYEQYF. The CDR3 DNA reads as TGTGCCAGCAGCCAAGACGAGGGAATGTCCTACGAGCAGTACTTC.

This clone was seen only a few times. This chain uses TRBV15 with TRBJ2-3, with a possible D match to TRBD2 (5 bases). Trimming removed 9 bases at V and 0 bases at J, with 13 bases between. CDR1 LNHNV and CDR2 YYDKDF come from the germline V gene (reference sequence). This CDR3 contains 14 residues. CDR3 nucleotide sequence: TGTGCCACGCGAGAGGGCTCTAGCACAGATACGCAGTATTTT. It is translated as CATREGSSTDTQYF. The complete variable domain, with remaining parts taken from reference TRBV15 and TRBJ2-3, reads DAMVIQNPRYQVTQFGKPVTLSCSQTLNHNVMYWYQQKSSQAPKLLFHYYDKDFNNEADTPDNFQSRRPNTSFCFLDIRSPGLGDTAMYLCATREGSSTDTQYFGPGTRLTVL.

The CDR3 region has the DNA TGTGCCAGCAGCGAGACAGGCTATGGCTACACCTTC. Translation gives CASSETGYGYTF. This sequence joins TRBV5-4 and TRBJ1-2, with a tentative D call TRBD1 (6 bases). The CDR3 has 12 residues. V dropped 4 bases and J dropped 4 bases, with 8 bases sitting between them. Germline V lookup: CDR1 SGHNT, CDR2 YYREEE (reference sequence).

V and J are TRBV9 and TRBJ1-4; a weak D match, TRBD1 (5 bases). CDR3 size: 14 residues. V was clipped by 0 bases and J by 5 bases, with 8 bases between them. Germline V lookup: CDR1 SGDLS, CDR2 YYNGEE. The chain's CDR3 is CASSVGGANEKLFF. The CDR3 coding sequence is TGTGCCAGCAGCGTAGGCGGGGCCAATGAAAAACTGTTTTTT. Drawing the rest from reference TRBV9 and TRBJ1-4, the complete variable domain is DSGVTQTPKHLITATGQRVTLRCSPRSGDLSVYWYQQSLDQGLQFLIQYYNGEERAKGNILERFSAQQFPDLHSELNLSSLELGDSALYFCASSVGGANEKLFFGSGTQLSVL.

The CDR3 protein is CASSESRDRDEKLFF. The CDR3 DNA is TGTGCCAGCAGTGAGTCGAGGGACAGGGATGAAAAACTGTTTTTT. The chain links TRBV6-1 to TRBJ1-4, with TRBD1 identical over 9 bases. V dropped 3 bases and J dropped 6; count of bases not matched to a gene: 5. The germline V gene has CDR1 MNHNS and CDR2 SASEGT. There are 15 residues in the CDR3.

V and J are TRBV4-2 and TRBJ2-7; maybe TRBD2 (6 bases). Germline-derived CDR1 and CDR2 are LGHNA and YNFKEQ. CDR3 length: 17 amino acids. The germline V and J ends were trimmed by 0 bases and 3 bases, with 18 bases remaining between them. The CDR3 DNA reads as TGTGCCAGCAGCCAAGATGGGTGTCCGGGACTTCACTACGAGCAGTACGTC. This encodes CASSQDGCPGLHYEQYV.

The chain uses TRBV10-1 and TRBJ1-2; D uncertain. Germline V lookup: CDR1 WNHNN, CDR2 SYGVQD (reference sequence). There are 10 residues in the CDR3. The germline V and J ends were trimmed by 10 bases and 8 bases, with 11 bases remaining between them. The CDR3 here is CANSSGGYTF. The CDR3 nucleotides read TGCGCCAACTCGTCGGGGGGCTACACCTTC.

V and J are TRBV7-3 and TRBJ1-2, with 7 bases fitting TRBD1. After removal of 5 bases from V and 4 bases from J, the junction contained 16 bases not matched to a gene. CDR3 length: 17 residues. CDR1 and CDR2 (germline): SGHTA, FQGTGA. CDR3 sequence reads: CASSPSGGTASSYGYTF. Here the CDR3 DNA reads TGTGCCAGCAGCCCCTCGGGGGGGACAGCTTCTTCCTATGGCTACACCTTC.

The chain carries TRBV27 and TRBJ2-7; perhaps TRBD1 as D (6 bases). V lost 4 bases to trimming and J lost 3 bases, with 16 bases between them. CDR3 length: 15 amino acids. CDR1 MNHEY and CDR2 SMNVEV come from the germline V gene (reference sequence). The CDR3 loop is CASSSPDRMRYEQYF. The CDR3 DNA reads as TGTGCCAGCAGTTCCCCCGACAGGATGCGCTACGAGCAGTACTTC.

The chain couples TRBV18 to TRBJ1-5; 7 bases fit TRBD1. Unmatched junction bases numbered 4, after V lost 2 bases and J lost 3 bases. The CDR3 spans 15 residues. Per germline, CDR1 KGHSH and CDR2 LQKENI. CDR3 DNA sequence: TGTGCCAGCTCACCAAACAGGGGAAACAATCAGCCCCAGCATTTT. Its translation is CASSPNRGNNQPQHF.

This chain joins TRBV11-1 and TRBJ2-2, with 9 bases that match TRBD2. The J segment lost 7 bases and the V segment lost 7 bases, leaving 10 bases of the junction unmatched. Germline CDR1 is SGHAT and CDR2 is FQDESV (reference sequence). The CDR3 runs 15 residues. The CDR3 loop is CASNKASGIHGELFF. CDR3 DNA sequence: TGTGCCAGCAATAAGGCTAGCGGGATTCACGGGGAGCTGTTTTTT.

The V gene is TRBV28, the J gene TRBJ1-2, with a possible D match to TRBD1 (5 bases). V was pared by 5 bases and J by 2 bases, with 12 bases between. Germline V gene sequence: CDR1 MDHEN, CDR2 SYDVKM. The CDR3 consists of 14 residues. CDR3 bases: TGTGCCAGCAGTCCTGGCGGGGCAAACTATGGCTACACCTTC. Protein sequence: CASSPGGANYGYTF.

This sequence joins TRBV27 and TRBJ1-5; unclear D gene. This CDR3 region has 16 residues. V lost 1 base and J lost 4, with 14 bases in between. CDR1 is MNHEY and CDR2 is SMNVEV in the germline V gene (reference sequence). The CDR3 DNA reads TGTGCCAGCAGTTTATTCTTTGCCGGGGTTAATCAGCCCCAGCATTTT. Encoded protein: CASSLFFAGVNQPQHF.

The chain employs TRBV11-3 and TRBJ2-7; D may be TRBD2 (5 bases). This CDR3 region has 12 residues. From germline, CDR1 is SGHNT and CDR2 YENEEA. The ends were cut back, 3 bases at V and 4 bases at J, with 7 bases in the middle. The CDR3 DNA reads TGTGCCAGCAGCTTTGGGAGATACGAGCAGTACGTC. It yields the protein CASSFGRYEQYV.

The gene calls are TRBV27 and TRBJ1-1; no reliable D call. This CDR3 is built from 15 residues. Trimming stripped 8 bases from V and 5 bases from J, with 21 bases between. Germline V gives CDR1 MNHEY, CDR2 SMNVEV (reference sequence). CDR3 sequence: CASSLGLRVGTEAFF. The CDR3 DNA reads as TGTGCCAGCTCCCTAGGATTGAGGGTTGGGACTGAAGCTTTCTTT.

CDR3 bases: TGTGCCAGCAGCCCGGGCCGGACTAGCGGGAGTCCAGATACGCAGTATTTT. Translating it yields CASSPGRTSGSPDTQYF. J is TRBJ2-3 and V is TRBV5-8; 13 bases line up with TRBD2. The V and J ends lost 4 bases and 4 bases, in that order; junction bases with no gene match: 9. Per the germline V gene, CDR1 is SGHTS and CDR2 is YDEGEE. This CDR3 comprises 17 residues.

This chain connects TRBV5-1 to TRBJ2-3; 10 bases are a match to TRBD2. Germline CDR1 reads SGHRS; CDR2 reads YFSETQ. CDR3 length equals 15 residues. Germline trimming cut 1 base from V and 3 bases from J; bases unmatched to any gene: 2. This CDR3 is CASSLRLAGTDTQYF. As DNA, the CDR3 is TGCGCCAGCAGCTTGCGACTAGCGGGTACAGATACGCAGTATTTT.

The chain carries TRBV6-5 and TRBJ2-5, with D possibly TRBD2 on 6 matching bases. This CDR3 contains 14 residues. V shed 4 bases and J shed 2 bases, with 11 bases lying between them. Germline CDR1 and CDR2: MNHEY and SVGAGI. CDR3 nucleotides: TGTGCCAGCAGTTTGGGGGGTTTTCAAGAGACCCAGTACTTC. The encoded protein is CASSLGGFQETQYF.

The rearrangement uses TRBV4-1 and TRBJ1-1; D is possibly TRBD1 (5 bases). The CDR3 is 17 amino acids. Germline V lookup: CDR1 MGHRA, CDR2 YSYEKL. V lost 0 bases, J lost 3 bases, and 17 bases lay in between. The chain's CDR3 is CASSQDRLEGWDTEAFF. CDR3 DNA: TGCGCCAGCAGCCAAGATCGCTTGGAGGGGTGGGACACTGAAGCTTTCTTT.